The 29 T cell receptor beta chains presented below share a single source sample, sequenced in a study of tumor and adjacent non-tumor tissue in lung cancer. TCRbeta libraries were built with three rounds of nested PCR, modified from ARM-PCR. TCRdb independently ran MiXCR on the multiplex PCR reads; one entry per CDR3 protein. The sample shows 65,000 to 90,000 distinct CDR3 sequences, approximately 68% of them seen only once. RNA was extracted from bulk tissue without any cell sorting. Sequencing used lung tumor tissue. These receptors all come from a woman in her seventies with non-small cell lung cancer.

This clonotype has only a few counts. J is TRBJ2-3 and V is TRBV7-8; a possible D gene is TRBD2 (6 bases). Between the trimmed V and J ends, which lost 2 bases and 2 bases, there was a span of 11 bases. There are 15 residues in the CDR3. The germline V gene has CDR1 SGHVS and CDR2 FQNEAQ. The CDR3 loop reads CASSLLAEITDTQYF. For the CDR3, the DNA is TGTGCCAGCAGCTTATTAGCGGAGATCACAGATACGCAGTATTTT. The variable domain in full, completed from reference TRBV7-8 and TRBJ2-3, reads GAGVSQSPRYKVAKRGQDVALRCDPISGHVSLFWYQQALGQGPEFLTYFQNEAQLDKSGLPSDRFFAERPEGSVSTLKIQRTQQEDSAVYLCASSLLAEITDTQYFGPGTRLTVL.

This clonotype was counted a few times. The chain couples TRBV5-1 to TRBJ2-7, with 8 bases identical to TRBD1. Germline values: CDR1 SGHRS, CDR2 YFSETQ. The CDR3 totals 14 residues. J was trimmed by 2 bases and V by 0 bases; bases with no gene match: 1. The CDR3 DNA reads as TGCGCCAGCAGCTTGGACAGGGGGGCCTACGAGCAGTACTTC. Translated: CASSLDRGAYEQYF.

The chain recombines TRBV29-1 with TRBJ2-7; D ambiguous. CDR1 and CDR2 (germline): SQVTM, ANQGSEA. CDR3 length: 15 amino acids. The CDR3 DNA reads TGCGTTGAACGGTTAGGGCCTACTTCCTCCTACGAGCAGTACTTC. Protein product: CVERLGPTSSYEQYF.

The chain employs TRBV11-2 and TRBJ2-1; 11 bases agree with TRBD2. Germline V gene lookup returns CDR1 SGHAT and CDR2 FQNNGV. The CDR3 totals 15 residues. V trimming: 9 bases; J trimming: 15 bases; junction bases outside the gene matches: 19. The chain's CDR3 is CARSRTSGTSGKLFF. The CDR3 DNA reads TGTGCCAGAAGCAGGACATCCGGGACTAGCGGTAAGCTGTTCTTC.

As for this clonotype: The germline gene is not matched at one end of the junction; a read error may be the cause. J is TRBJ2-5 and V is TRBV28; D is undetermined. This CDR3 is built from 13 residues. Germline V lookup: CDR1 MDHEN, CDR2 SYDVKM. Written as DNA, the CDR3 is TGTGCCAGCAGTTTCTGTACCAAAGAGACCCAGTATTTC. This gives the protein CASSFCTKETQYF. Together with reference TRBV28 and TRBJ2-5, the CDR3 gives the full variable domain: DVKVTQSSRYLVKRTGEKVFLECVQDMDHENMFWYRQDPGLGLRLIYFSYDVKMKEKGDIPEGYSVSREKKERFSLILESASTNQTSMYLCASSFCTKETQYFGPGTRLLVL.

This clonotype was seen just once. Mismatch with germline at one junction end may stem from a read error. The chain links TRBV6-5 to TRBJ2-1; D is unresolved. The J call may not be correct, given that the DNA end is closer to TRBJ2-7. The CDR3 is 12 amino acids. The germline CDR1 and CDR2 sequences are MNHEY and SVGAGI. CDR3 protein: CTSSSLLNEQYF. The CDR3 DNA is TGTACCAGCAGTTCCCTGCTAAATGAGCAGTACTTC.

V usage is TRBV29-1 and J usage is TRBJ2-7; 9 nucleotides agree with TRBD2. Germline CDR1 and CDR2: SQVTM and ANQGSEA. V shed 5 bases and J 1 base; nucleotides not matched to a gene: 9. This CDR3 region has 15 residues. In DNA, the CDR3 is TGCAGCGTTTCGCGACTAGCGGTAGGATCCTACGAGCAGTACTTC. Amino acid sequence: CSVSRLAVGSYEQYF.

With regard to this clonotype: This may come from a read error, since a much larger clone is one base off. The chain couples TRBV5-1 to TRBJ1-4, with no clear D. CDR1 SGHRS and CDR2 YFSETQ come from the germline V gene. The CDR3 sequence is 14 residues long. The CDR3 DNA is TGCACCAGCAGCTTTACGGTGTCGAATGAAAAACTGTTTTTT. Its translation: CTSSFTVSNEKLFF.

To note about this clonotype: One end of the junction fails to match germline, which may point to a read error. CDR3 coding DNA: TGCGCCATCAGCTTGGGGGACGAGACTGAAGCTTTCTTT. This codes for CAISLGDETEAFF. The chain has TRBV5-1 and TRBJ1-1; D may be TRBD1 (5 bases). Germline V gene data show CDR1 as SGHRS and CDR2 as YFSETQ. The CDR3 length is 13 residues.

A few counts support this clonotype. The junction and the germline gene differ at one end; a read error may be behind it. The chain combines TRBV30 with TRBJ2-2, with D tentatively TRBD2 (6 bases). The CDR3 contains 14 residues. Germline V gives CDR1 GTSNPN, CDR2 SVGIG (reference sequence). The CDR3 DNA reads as TGCGCCTGGAGTGGGGGGACCAGCACCGGGGAGCCGTTTTTT. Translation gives CAWSGGTSTGEPFF.

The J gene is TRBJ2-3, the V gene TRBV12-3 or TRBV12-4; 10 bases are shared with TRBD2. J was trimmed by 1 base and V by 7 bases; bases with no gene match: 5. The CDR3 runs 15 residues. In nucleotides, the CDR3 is TGTGCCAGCATCTGCGGACTAGCGGGCACAGATACGCAGTATTTT. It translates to CASICGLAGTDTQYF.

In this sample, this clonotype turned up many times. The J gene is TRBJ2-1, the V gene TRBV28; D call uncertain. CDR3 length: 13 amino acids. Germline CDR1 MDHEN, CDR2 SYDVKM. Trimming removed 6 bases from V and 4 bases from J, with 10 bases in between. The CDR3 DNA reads TGTGCCAGCAGGACGAATGGATACAATGAGCAGTTCTTC. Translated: CASRTNGYNEQFF.

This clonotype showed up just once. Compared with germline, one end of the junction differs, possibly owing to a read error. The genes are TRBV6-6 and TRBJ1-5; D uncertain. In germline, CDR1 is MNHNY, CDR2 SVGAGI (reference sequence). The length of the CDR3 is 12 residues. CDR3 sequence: CASSSFSHPQQF. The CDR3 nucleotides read TGTGCCAGCAGCTCATTCAGTCATCCCCAGCAATTT.

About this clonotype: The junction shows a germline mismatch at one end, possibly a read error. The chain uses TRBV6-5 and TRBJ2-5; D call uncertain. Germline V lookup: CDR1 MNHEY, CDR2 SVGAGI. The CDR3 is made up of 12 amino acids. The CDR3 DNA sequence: TGTGCCAGCAATTACAATAGAGAGACCCAGTACTTC. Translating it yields CASNYNRETQYF.

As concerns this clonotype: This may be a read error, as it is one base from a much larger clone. CDR3 nucleotide sequence: TGTGCCAGCAGTTTAGGGGTCAACTATGGCTGCACCTTC. Its translation is CASSLGVNYGCTF. The chain employs TRBV28 and TRBJ1-2; D unclear. The CDR3 runs to 13 residues. CDR1 and CDR2 (germline): MDHEN, SYDVKM.

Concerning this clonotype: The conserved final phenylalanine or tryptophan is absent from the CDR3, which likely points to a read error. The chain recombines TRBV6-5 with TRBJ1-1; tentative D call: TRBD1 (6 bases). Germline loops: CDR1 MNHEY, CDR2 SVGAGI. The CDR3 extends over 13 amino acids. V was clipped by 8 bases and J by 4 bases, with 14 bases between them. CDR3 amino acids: CASGKQGATEAFL. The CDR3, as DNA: TGTGCCAGCGGTAAACAGGGAGCCACTGAAGCTTTCCTT.

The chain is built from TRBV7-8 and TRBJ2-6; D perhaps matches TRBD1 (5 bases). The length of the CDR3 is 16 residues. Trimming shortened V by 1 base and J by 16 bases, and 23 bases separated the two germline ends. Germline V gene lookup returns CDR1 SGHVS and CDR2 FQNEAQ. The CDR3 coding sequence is TGTGCCAGCAGCTTAGAAGGCAGGGCTGGGGCCAACGCACTGACTTTC. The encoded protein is CASSLEGRAGANALTF.

The CDR3 nucleotides are TGCAGTGTTATCTCACTAGCGGGAGTTGGGTACGAGCAGTACTTC. Protein product: CSVISLAGVGYEQYF. The V call is TRBV20-1, the J call TRBJ2-7; the match to TRBD2 covers 11 bases. CDR1 is DFQATT and CDR2 is SNEGSKA in the germline V gene (reference sequence). Trimming cost V 7 bases and J 4 bases; bases outside gene matches: 12. This CDR3 contains 15 residues.

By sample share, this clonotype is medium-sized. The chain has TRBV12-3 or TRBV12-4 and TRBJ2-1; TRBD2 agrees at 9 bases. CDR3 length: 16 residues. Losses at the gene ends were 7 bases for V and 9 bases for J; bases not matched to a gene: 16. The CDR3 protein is CASTTSGGRARGEQFF. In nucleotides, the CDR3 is TGTGCCAGCACCACCAGCGGCGGGAGGGCTAGGGGTGAGCAGTTCTTC.

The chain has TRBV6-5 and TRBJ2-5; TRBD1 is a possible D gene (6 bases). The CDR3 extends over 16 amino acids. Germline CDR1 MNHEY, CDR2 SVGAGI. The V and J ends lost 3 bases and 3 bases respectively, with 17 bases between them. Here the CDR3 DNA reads TGTGCCAGCAGTTATCCGCTTGGGAAGGGGGAAGAGACCCAGTACTTC. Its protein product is CASSYPLGKGEETQYF.

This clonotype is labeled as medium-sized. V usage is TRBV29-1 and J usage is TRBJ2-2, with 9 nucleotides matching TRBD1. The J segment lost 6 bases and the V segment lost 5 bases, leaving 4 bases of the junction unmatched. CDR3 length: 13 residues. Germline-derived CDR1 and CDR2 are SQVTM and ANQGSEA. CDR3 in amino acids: CSVSRDRAGELFF. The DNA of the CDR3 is TGCAGCGTTAGCCGGGACAGGGCCGGGGAGCTGTTTTTT.

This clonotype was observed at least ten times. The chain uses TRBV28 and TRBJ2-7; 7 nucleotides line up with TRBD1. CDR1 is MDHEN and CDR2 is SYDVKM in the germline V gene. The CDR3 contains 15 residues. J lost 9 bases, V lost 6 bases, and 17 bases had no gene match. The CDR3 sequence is CASRLRDRQSPGQYF. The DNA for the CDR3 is TGTGCCAGCAGACTCCGGGACAGACAGTCTCCTGGGCAGTACTTC.

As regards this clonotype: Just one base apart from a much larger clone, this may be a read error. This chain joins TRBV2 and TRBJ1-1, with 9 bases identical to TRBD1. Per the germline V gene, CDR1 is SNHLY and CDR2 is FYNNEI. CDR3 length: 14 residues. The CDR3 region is CASKGDRANTEAVF. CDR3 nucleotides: TGTGCCAGCAAAGGGGACAGGGCGAACACTGAAGCTGTCTTT.

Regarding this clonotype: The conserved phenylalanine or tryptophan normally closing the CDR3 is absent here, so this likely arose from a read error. The CDR3 protein is CASSMPTNEEGQETQYY. The CDR3 DNA follows: TGTGCCAGCAGCATGCCAACCAACGAGGAAGGCCAAGAGACCCAGTACTAC. V and J are TRBV28 and TRBJ2-5; D is undetermined. V was shortened by 6 bases and J by 1 base, with 21 bases between the two germline ends. The CDR3 totals 17 residues. From germline, CDR1 is MDHEN and CDR2 SYDVKM.

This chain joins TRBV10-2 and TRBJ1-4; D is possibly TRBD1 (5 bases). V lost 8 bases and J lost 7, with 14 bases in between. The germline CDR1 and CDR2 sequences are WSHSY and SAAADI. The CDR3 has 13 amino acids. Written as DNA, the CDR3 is TGCGCCAGCGTCGGACACCTTATTGAAAAACTGTTTTTT. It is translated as CASVGHLIEKLFF.

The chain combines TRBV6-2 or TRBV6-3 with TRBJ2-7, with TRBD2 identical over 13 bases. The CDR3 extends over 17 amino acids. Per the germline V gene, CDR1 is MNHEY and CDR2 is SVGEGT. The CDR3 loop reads CASCRRGLAGVSYEQYF. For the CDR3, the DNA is TGTGCGAGCTGCCGTAGAGGACTAGCGGGAGTCTCCTACGAGCAGTACTTC.

CDR3 DNA sequence: TGCAGCGTTAAAGGTGGTCAGGGTCAGCCCCAGCATTTT. Translation: CSVKGGQGQPQHF. This chain connects TRBV29-1 to TRBJ1-5; D may be TRBD1 (5 bases). V gave up 5 bases and J gave up 6 bases, with 14 bases separating them. The CDR3 is made up of 13 amino acids. Germline CDR1 reads SQVTM; CDR2 reads ANQGSEA.

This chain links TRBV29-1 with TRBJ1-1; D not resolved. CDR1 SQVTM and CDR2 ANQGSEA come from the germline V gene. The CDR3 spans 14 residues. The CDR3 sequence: CCIGIQIMNTEAFF. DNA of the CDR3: TGCTGCATTGGCATACAGATCATGAACACTGAAGCTTTCTTT. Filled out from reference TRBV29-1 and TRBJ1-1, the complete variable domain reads SAVISQKPSRDICQRGTSLTIQCQVDSQVTMMFWYRQQPGQSLTLIATANQGSEATYESGFVIDKFPISRPNLTFSTLTVSNMSPEDSSIYLCCIGIQIMNTEAFFGQGTRLTVV.

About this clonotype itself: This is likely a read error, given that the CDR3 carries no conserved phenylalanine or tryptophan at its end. The CDR3 DNA sequence: TGTGCCAGCAGTACACCCGGGACTAGCGGGAACATTCAGTACCTC. It codes for CASSTPGTSGNIQYL. The chain combines TRBV28 with TRBJ2-4; TRBD2 aligns across 12 bases. This CDR3 is built from 15 residues. CDR1 and CDR2 from the germline V gene are MDHEN and SYDVKM. Trimming at V came to 5 bases and at J to 7 bases, leaving 6 bases not matched to a gene.